Only a few counts were recorded for the clone carrying this T cell receptor beta chain. The record originates from a study of blood T cell repertoires in COVID-19. Overall study context: Sources were T cells, B-cell-depleted T cells, or PBMCs; the material itself was cDNA or gDNA.

Original handling: Quantification of nucleated cells was approximated via reference gene primer amplification. Clones were sequenced by immunoSEQ multiplex PCR, and TCRdb holds only the in-frame ones, with some missing. That table supplies the V and J calls and clone size; D and trimming were determined from the DNA. The table includes about 190,000 clones, about 88% detected once. Per the germline V gene, CDR1 is LGHNA and CDR2 is YNFKEQ. The CDR3 runs 15 residues. V shed 1 base and J shed 2 bases, with 9 bases lying between them. The chain has TRBV4-2 and TRBJ1-5; TRBD1 is a possible D gene (5 bases). The material sequenced was peripheral blood. The receptor comes from a woman aged 40 to 50 who had recovered from COVID-19. The CDR3 protein is CASSQVKGGNQPQHF. In DNA, the CDR3 is TGTGCCAGCAGCCAAGTCAAAGGGGGCAATCAGCCCCAGCATTTT.